This is a list of T cell receptor beta chains from one sample in a study of T cells after yellow fever vaccination. TCRdb re-derived calls from the 5' RACE reads in MiXCR, one entry per CDR3 protein. Here the sample spans roughly 150,000 distinct CDR3 sequences, 7.7% being singletons. Material: CD4+ T cells sorted from PBMCs, obtained 5 days after the yellow fever booster vaccination. These receptors came from a man aged 25 to 40 who received the YFV17D yellow fever vaccine. Each CDR3 is given with its conserved first and last residue. Each record gives: V gene, clone size, J gene, D gene, CDR3 protein, CDR3 DNA. The D gene is left open where the match is weak. Clone size is stated in some rows and not others, as once, few, many or a class when expanded.

TRBV7-2	few	TRBJ2-7	NA	CASSLARGGGTYEQYF	TGTGCCAGCAGCTTAGCGCGCGGTGGAGGGACCTACGAGCAGTACTTC
TRBV18	few	TRBJ2-7	NA	CATRADSSYEQYF	TGTGCCACACGGGCGGACAGCTCCTACGAGCAGTACTTC
TRBV10-3	many	TRBJ2-5	NA	CAISAPGRETQYF	TGTGCCATCAGTGCCCCTGGGCGAGAGACCCAGTACTTC
TRBV28	many	TRBJ2-7	TRBD1	CASAQGAREQYF	TGTGCCAGCGCACAGGGGGCGCGCGAGCAGTACTTC
TRBV19	few	TRBJ2-6	TRBD1	CASSMVRPLRGGANVLTF	TGTGCCAGTAGTATGGTAAGGCCCCTCAGGGGGGGGGCCAACGTCCTGACTTTC
TRBV20-1	many	TRBJ2-3	NA	CSVRITDTQYF	TGCAGTGTCAGAATCACAGATACGCAGTATTTT
TRBV7-2	NA	TRBJ1-2	NA	CASSLANGLGGYTF	TGTGCCAGCAGCTTAGCGAACGGCCTAGGAGGCTACACCTTC
TRBV27	many	TRBJ2-1	NA	CASSSEQFF	TGTGCCAGCAGTTCAGAGCAGTTCTTC
TRBV10-3	many	TRBJ2-1	TRBD2	CAMGTSGSFHEQFF	TGTGCCATGGGGACTAGCGGGAGCTTCCATGAGCAGTTCTTC
TRBV5-1	many	TRBJ2-5	TRBD2	CASRLADQETQYF	TGCGCCAGCCGACTAGCGGATCAAGAGACCCAGTACTTC
TRBV19	NA	TRBJ2-4	TRBD1	CASTMGTGLAKNIQYF	TGTGCCAGTACCATGGGGACAGGGCTAGCCAAAAACATTCAGTACTTC
TRBV7-2	many	TRBJ2-1	TRBD1	CASSLLGQGNEQFF	TGTGCCAGCAGCTTACTGGGACAGGGTAATGAGCAGTTCTTC
TRBV11-2	many	TRBJ2-7	NA	CASSSRTLLYSYEQYF	TGTGCCAGCAGCTCCCGGACACTCTTATACTCCTACGAGCAGTACTTC
TRBV5-1	many	TRBJ2-5	NA	CASSLGAGGFQETQYF	TGCGCCAGCAGCTTGGGAGCTGGAGGATTCCAAGAGACCCAGTACTTC
TRBV29-1	many	TRBJ2-3	NA	CSVEPGSTDTQYF	TGCAGCGTTGAACCAGGGTCCACAGATACGCAGTATTTT
TRBV20-1	NA	TRBJ1-2	TRBD1	CSASRGGGGGSGYTF	TGCAGTGCTAGTCGCGGAGGAGGGGGCGGGTCCGGCTACACCTTC
TRBV10-2	many	TRBJ2-1	TRBD2	CASSEEGLAATYNEQFF	TGCGCCAGCAGTGAGGAAGGACTAGCTGCAACCTACAATGAGCAGTTCTTC
TRBV7-9	many	TRBJ2-1	TRBD2	CASSQASGSLNEQFF	TGTGCCAGCAGCCAAGCTAGCGGGAGTCTCAATGAGCAGTTCTTC
TRBV20-1	many	TRBJ2-5	NA	CSPGGPFRQETQYF	TGCAGTCCCGGGGGCCCTTTCCGTCAAGAGACCCAGTACTTC
TRBV10-3	many	TRBJ2-3	NA	CAITARIGSDTQYF	TGTGCCATCACCGCCCGGATTGGTAGTGATACGCAGTATTTT
TRBV27	many	TRBJ1-1	NA	CASSLLGGWPEAFF	TGTGCCAGCAGTTTACTAGGAGGGTGGCCTGAAGCTTTCTTT
TRBV20-1	many	TRBJ1-1	TRBD1	CSASSRQGASEAFF	TGCAGTGCTTCGTCGCGACAGGGGGCCTCTGAAGCTTTCTTT
TRBV5-5	many	TRBJ2-2	NA	CASSHTRDGNTGELFF	TGTGCCAGCAGCCATACCAGGGACGGGAACACCGGGGAGCTGTTTTTT
TRBV6-5	many	TRBJ2-5	NA	CASSYSSGGPPSQETQYF	TGTGCCAGCAGTTACTCGTCCGGGGGCCCCCCAAGTCAAGAGACCCAGTACTTC
TRBV20-1	NA	TRBJ1-5	NA	CCARDPFGRVLDQPQHF	TGCTGTGCTAGAGATCCCTTCGGCAGGGTATTAGATCAGCCCCAGCATTTT
TRBV7-2	NA	TRBJ2-2	NA	CASSSPTGRRTGELFF	TGTGCCAGCAGCTCCCCTACCGGGAGACGGACCGGGGAGCTGTTTTTT
TRBV20-1	NA	TRBJ1-5	TRBD1	CSASWTGGNSNQPQHF	TGCAGTGCTAGTTGGACAGGGGGGAATAGCAATCAGCCCCAGCATTTT
TRBV5-1	many	TRBJ2-3	NA	CASRPGVSSTDTQYF	TGCGCCAGCCGCCCGGGAGTATCAAGCACAGATACGCAGTATTTT
TRBV29-1	many	TRBJ1-1	TRBD1	CSGGTVLGGTEAFF	TGCAGCGGTGGGACAGTCCTCGGCGGCACTGAAGCTTTCTTT
TRBV27	many	TRBJ2-5	NA	CASSFRDGTQYF	TGTGCCAGCAGTTTCCGGGACGGGACCCAGTACTTC
TRBV5-1	many	TRBJ1-1	NA	CASSFQEGTEAFF	TGCGCCAGCAGCTTTCAAGAAGGCACTGAAGCTTTCTTT
TRBV5-1	many	TRBJ2-7	NA	CASSLATYGHEQYF	TGCGCCAGCAGTCTAGCCACTTACGGCCACGAGCAGTACTTC
TRBV5-1	many	TRBJ1-6	NA	CASSLQGPNSPLHF	TGCGCCAGCAGCCTTCAGGGACCTAATTCACCCCTCCACTTT
TRBV5-1	many	TRBJ2-7	TRBD1	CASSQGQGITYEQYF	TGCGCCAGCAGCCAAGGACAGGGTATTACCTACGAGCAGTACTTC
TRBV20-1	NA	TRBJ2-6	NA	CSTLRVGANVLTF	TGCAGTACACTTAGGGTCGGGGCCAACGTCCTGACTTTC
TRBV20-1	few	TRBJ2-1	NA	CSAPSASGHGALNEQFF	TGCAGTGCTCCCTCGGCGTCGGGACACGGGGCCCTAAATGAGCAGTTCTTC
TRBV11-2	many	TRBJ2-3	TRBD1	CASSSPPGTGAGTDTQYF	TGTGCCAGCAGCTCCCCCCCCGGGACAGGGGCCGGCACAGATACGCAGTATTTT
TRBV12-3/TRBV12-4	many	TRBJ1-2	NA	CASSLVRGDGYTF	TGTGCCAGCAGTTTGGTCCGGGGGGATGGCTACACCTTC
TRBV6-5	few	TRBJ2-6	NA	CASSYSIGAGANVLTF	TGTGCCAGCAGTTACTCGATAGGGGCCGGGGCCAACGTCCTGACTTTC
TRBV20-1	NA	TRBJ2-7	NA	CSASMASSYEQYF	TGCAGTGCTAGCATGGCGAGCTCCTACGAGCAGTACTTC
TRBV6-6	many	TRBJ2-7	NA	CASSPQMVQYF	TGTGCCAGCAGCCCCCAGATGGTGCAGTACTTC
TRBV5-1	NA	TRBJ1-1	NA	CASSLVSGTEAFF	TGCGCCAGCAGCTTGGTCTCAGGCACTGAAGCTTTCTTT
TRBV11-2	many	TRBJ2-1	NA	CASSSGGGTYNEQFF	TGTGCCAGCAGCTCTGGTGGGGGGACCTACAATGAGCAGTTCTTC
TRBV29-1	many	TRBJ1-2	TRBD1	CSVGQGANVGYTF	TGCAGCGTTGGACAGGGGGCTAATGTTGGCTACACCTTC
TRBV12-3/TRBV12-4	many	TRBJ2-3	NA	CASSSDSWGTQYF	TGTGCCAGCAGCTCCGATAGCTGGGGTACGCAGTATTTT
TRBV5-1	many	TRBJ2-1	NA	CASSAVPNPRVENEQFF	TGCGCCAGCAGCGCTGTCCCGAACCCGAGGGTTGAAAATGAGCAGTTCTTC
TRBV20-1	many	TRBJ2-1	NA	CSAHSVEQFF	TGCAGTGCTCATAGCGTTGAGCAGTTCTTC
TRBV25-1	many	TRBJ2-2	TRBD2	CASSEYSAGGYTGELFF	TGTGCCAGCAGTGAATATTCAGCGGGAGGGTATACCGGGGAGCTGTTTTTT
TRBV5-5	many	TRBJ2-7	TRBD1	CASSTTGQSSYEQYF	TGTGCCAGCAGCACCACGGGACAGAGCTCCTACGAGCAGTACTTC
TRBV12-3/TRBV12-4	many	TRBJ1-1	TRBD1	CASRSGTGGSYTEAFF	TGTGCCAGCAGGTCCGGGACAGGGGGAAGTTACACTGAAGCTTTCTTT
TRBV3-1	NA	TRBJ2-3	TRBD2	CASTSTSAATDTQYF	TGTGCCAGCACCTCGACTAGCGCCGCCACAGATACGCAGTATTTT
TRBV9	many	TRBJ2-5	NA	CASSVLGLNQETQYF	TGTGCCAGCAGCGTCCTAGGGCTCAACCAAGAGACCCAGTACTTC
TRBV10-3	few	TRBJ2-7	NA	CAISTVGQFYEQYF	TGTGCCATCAGTACCGTTGGACAGTTCTACGAGCAGTACTTC
TRBV20-1	many	TRBJ2-4	NA	CSAPPGPKNIQYF	TGCAGTGCTCCCCCCGGGCCCAAAAACATTCAGTACTTC
TRBV7-3	many	TRBJ2-3	TRBD2	CASSFTSGRDTQYF	TGTGCCAGCAGCTTTACTAGCGGGAGGGATACGCAGTATTTT
TRBV29-1	many	TRBJ2-5	TRBD1	CSVEGQGGETQYF	TGCAGCGTTGAGGGACAGGGAGGGGAGACCCAGTACTTC
TRBV7-9	many	TRBJ2-7	NA	CASSRRESFNEQYF	TGTGCCAGCAGCCGGAGGGAGAGCTTTAACGAGCAGTACTTC
TRBV7-9	many	TRBJ2-3	NA	CASSLYVGAGDTQYF	TGTGCCAGCAGCTTATATGTTGGAGCGGGAGATACGCAGTATTTT
TRBV7-8	few	TRBJ2-6	TRBD1	CASTPLPGTVSSGANVLTF	TGTGCCAGCACCCCCCTCCCCGGGACAGTGTCCTCTGGGGCCAACGTCCTGACTTTC